The 27 T cell receptor beta chains listed next were all sequenced from one sample in a study of vaccination effects on CD4 cells after COVID-19. ViraFEST used viral peptide pools to expand antigen-specific CD4+ T cells before sequencing. It was after approximately 11 days of culture that CD4+ T cells were isolated. Documented for the person is a PCR-confirmed SARS-CoV-2 infection occurring between March and December 2020. The antigens of these receptors remain unknown. The repertoire was sequenced with immunoSEQ multiplex PCR; TCRdb's copy has only in-frame clones and lacks some. The sample lists approximately 70,000 clones; roughly two thirds were seen once. Sequencing was performed on CD4+ T cells from PBMCs cultured with HIV peptides, taken before COVID-19 vaccination. Subset here: HIV-1 Nef peptide pool negative control/reference culture. The receptors were gathered from a human donor who had a prior SARS-CoV-2 infection.

The chain couples TRBV5-6 to TRBJ2-3; no definite D call. The V and J ends lost 1 base and 2 bases respectively, with 5 bases between them. The CDR3 has 13 amino acids. Germline CDR1 and CDR2: SGHDT and YYEEEE. For the CDR3, the DNA is TGTGCCAGCAGCTTGACCCACACAGATACGCAGTATTTT. Protein product: CASSLTHTDTQYF.

The chain recombines TRBV13 with TRBJ2-5; either TRBD1 or TRBD2 may supply D (5 bases each). V shed 5 bases and J shed 2 bases, with 18 bases lying between them. Germline V gene lookup returns CDR1 PRHDT and CDR2 FYEKMQ (reference sequence). The CDR3 extends over 16 amino acids. This CDR3 reads CASSPYSTRGQETQYF. CDR3 sequence (DNA): TGTGCCAGCAGCCCATACAGTACTAGGGGACAAGAGACCCAGTACTTC.

The chain employs TRBV2 and TRBJ2-7, with D hard to call. Germline CDR1 is SNHLY and CDR2 is FYNNEI. The germline V and J ends were trimmed by 6 bases and 6 bases, with 15 bases remaining between them. The CDR3 has 13 amino acids. Here the CDR3 reads CASRAERGSEQYF. The CDR3 DNA reads TGTGCCAGCAGAGCCGAAAGAGGCTCCGAGCAGTACTTC.

The CDR3 here is CASSLRTATYEQYF. CDR3 coding DNA: TGTGCCAGCAGCTTAAGGACCGCAACCTACGAGCAGTACTTC. V usage is TRBV7-2 and J usage is TRBJ2-7, with unresolved D. The CDR3 runs 14 residues. V dropped 2 bases and J dropped 2 bases, with 10 bases sitting between them. CDR1 and CDR2 (germline): SGHTA, FQGNSA.

The rearrangement joins TRBV2 to TRBJ2-1; TRBD1 matches at 7 bases. In germline, CDR1 is SNHLY, CDR2 FYNNEI. The V gene end was trimmed by 6 bases and the J gene end by 1 base; junction bases not matched to a gene: 3. CDR3 length: 14 residues. CDR3 loop: CASREQGSYNEQFF. The CDR3, as DNA: TGTGCCAGCAGAGAACAGGGGTCCTACAATGAGCAGTTCTTC.

The CDR3 loop reads CASSYRQGNVNGYTF. The CDR3 DNA follows: TGTGCCAGCAGTTATAGGCAGGGAAATGTGAATGGCTACACCTTC. The chain links TRBV6-5 to TRBJ1-2; D perhaps matches TRBD1 (5 bases). Germline-derived CDR1 and CDR2 are MNHEY and SVGAGI. The CDR3 length is 15 residues. The ends were cut back, 3 bases at V and 6 bases at J, with 17 bases in the middle.

This sequence joins TRBV11-2 and TRBJ1-2; 7 nucleotides match TRBD1. J was trimmed by 3 bases and V by 3 bases; bases with no gene match: 7. Germline CDR1 SGHAT, CDR2 FQNNGV. The CDR3 has 15 amino acids. This CDR3 is CASSFPQGLDYGYTF. CDR3 bases: TGTGCCAGCAGCTTCCCACAGGGGTTAGACTATGGCTACACCTTC.

The chain has TRBV9 and TRBJ2-7; the match to TRBD2 covers 7 bases. The germline V gene has CDR1 SGDLS and CDR2 YYNGEE. The CDR3 extends over 15 amino acids. The J segment lost 5 bases and the V segment lost 0 bases, leaving 8 bases of the junction unmatched. Written as DNA, the CDR3 is TGTGCCAGCAGCGTAGACGCGGGAGTTGGCCACGAGCAGTACTTC. Encoded protein: CASSVDAGVGHEQYF.

The chain employs TRBV9 and TRBJ2-7; no reliable D call. The CDR3 has 14 amino acids. Germline V gives CDR1 SGDLS, CDR2 YYNGEE. The V end was cut by 0 bases, the J end by 3 bases, with 10 bases between. This CDR3 reads CASSVGLMSYEQYF. The CDR3 DNA sequence: TGTGCCAGCAGCGTAGGACTGATGAGCTACGAGCAGTACTTC.

This clone showed up just a few times. J is TRBJ2-7 and V is TRBV7-9, with TRBD1 matching 7 bases. V dropped 4 bases and J dropped 2; count of bases not matched to a gene: 11. CDR3 length: 16 residues. The V gene's germline CDR1 is SEHNR and CDR2 FQNEAQ (reference sequence). The CDR3 is CASSSSEEGGAYEQYF. In DNA form, the CDR3 reads TGTGCCAGCAGCTCGTCCGAAGAAGGGGGCGCCTACGAGCAGTACTTC.

A note on this clone: This specimen includes other DNA sequences encoding the same CDR3. The J gene is TRBJ2-2, the V gene TRBV2, with a possible D match to TRBD1 (6 bases). V dropped 7 bases and J dropped 2 bases, with 11 bases sitting between them. The CDR3 runs 14 residues. CDR1 is SNHLY and CDR2 is FYNNEI in the germline V gene. DNA of the CDR3: TGTGCCAGCAATGCAGGGGCAAACACCGGGGAGCTGTTTTTT. It specifies CASNAGANTGELFF. The full variable domain, with the rest looked up from reference TRBV2 and TRBJ2-2, is EPEVTQTPSHQVTQMGQEVILRCVPISNHLYFYWYRQILGQKVEFLVSFYNNEISEKSEIFDDQFSVERPDGSNFTLKIRSTKLEDSAMYFCASNAGANTGELFFGEGSRLTVL.

This chain joins TRBV19 and TRBJ1-3; D unresolved. The CDR3 totals 14 residues. Germline loops: CDR1 LNHDA, CDR2 SQIVND (reference sequence). The ends were cut back, 7 bases at V and 0 bases at J, with 10 bases in the middle. CDR3 loop: CASKDGSSGNTIYF. DNA of the CDR3: TGTGCCAGTAAAGACGGGAGCTCTGGAAACACCATATATTTT.

J is TRBJ2-3 and V is TRBV13; the match to TRBD2 covers 10 bases. There are 16 residues in the CDR3. Germline-derived CDR1 and CDR2 are PRHDT and FYEKMQ (reference sequence). V was pared by 5 bases and J by 6 bases, with 11 bases of the junction left unmatched. The CDR3 nucleotides read TGTGCCAGCAGCCCCCGGCTAGCGGGAGCGGGTGATACGCAGTATTTT. This encodes CASSPRLAGAGDTQYF.

The chain employs TRBV4-2 and TRBJ2-3; D is ambiguous. V was pared by 1 base and J by 6 bases, with 8 bases between. Germline assignment: CDR1 LGHNA and CDR2 YNFKEQ. The CDR3 length is 13 residues. The CDR3, as DNA: TGTGCCAGCAGCCAAGGTAGCCCTGATACGCAGTATTTT. It translates to CASSQGSPDTQYF.

The rearrangement links TRBV4-2 to TRBJ1-3; weak D call: TRBD1 (5 bases). The CDR3 totals 14 residues. Trimming removed 4 bases from V and 5 bases from J, with 12 bases in between. The V gene's germline CDR1 is LGHNA and CDR2 YNFKEQ. The CDR3: CASSPGTGRNTIYF. The CDR3 DNA reads as TGTGCCAGCAGCCCTGGGACGGGAAGAAACACCATATATTTT.

The V gene is TRBV7-3, the J gene TRBJ2-2, with 10 bases matching TRBD2. This CDR3 is 16 amino acids long. Germline trimming cut 1 base from V and 5 bases from J; bases unmatched to any gene: 4. Germline loops: CDR1 SGHTA, CDR2 FQGTGA. CDR3 DNA: TGTGCCAGCAGCTTAAGTTCTAGCGGGGGAACCGGGGAGCTGTTTTTT. Residues: CASSLSSSGGTGELFF.

This clone was recorded a few times. The chain links TRBV18 to TRBJ2-7; 7 bases are a match to TRBD2. Germline CDR1 KGHSH, CDR2 LQKENI. This CDR3 contains 16 residues. Germline trimming cut 3 bases from V and 1 base from J; bases unmatched to any gene: 9. The CDR3 DNA sequence: TGTGCCAGCTCACCCCCGAGGGGAGGGGTGTCCTACGAGCAGTACTTC. As protein: CASSPPRGGVSYEQYF.

The chain recombines TRBV29-1 with TRBJ2-7; D remains unclear. Trimming shortened V by 7 bases and J by 0 bases, and 7 bases separated the two germline ends. CDR3 size: 11 residues. Germline-derived CDR1 and CDR2 are SQVTM and ANQGSEA. The CDR3 DNA follows: TGCAGCGCTCGGACCTCCTACGAGCAGTACTTC. Protein product: CSARTSYEQYF.

This clone is labeled as medium-sized. The junction departs from germline at one end; a sequencing error may be responsible. The rearrangement uses TRBV7-7 and TRBJ1-1, with a possible D match to TRBD1 (5 bases). Germline CDR1 is SSHAT and CDR2 is FNYEAQ (reference sequence). CDR3 length: 13 amino acids. The CDR3 region is CASSQQAGTEAFF. The CDR3 region has the DNA TGTGCTAGCAGCCAACAGGCCGGGACTGAAGCTTTCTTT. The variable domain in full, completed from reference TRBV7-7 and TRBJ1-1, reads GAGVSQSPRYKVTKRGQDVTLRCDPISSHATLYWYQQALGQGPEFLTYFNYEAQPDKSGLPSDRFSAERPEGSISTLTIQRTEQRDSAMYRCASSQQAGTEAFFGQGTRLTVV.

The chain carries TRBV19 and TRBJ1-5; the D is unclear. This CDR3 region has 12 residues. Germline V gene lookup returns CDR1 LNHDA and CDR2 SQIVND (reference sequence). Trimming cost V 1 base and J 9 bases, with 7 bases left between them. As DNA, the CDR3 is TGTGCCAGTAGTATAGTCGGTCGGCCCCAGCATTTT. Translation gives CASSIVGRPQHF.

The chain carries TRBV5-1 and TRBJ2-1; D is unclear. Per germline, CDR1 SGHRS and CDR2 YFSETQ. V was shortened by 1 base and J by 2 bases, with 7 bases between the two germline ends. The CDR3 sequence is 14 residues long. The CDR3, as DNA: TGCGCCAGCAGCTTGAGCGTAGCCTACAATGAGCAGTTCTTC. As protein: CASSLSVAYNEQFF. The full variable domain, rest sourced from reference TRBV5-1 and TRBJ2-1, is KAGVTQTPRYLIKTRGQQVTLSCSPISGHRSVSWYQQTPGQGLQFLFEYFSETQRNKGNFPGRFSGRQFSNSRSEMNVSTLELGDSALYLCASSLSVAYNEQFFGPGTRLTVL.

The chain combines TRBV2 with TRBJ1-4, with no clear D. V gave up 1 base and J gave up 10 bases, with 13 bases separating them. Germline CDR1 reads SNHLY; CDR2 reads FYNNEI. The CDR3 runs to 14 residues. This chain's CDR3 is CASSEENRSVKLFF. The DNA for the CDR3 is TGTGCCAGCAGTGAAGAGAACCGCTCGGTAAAACTGTTTTTT.

V is TRBV5-1 and J is TRBJ1-2, with 7 bases identical to TRBD1. With V trimmed by 5 bases and J by 8 bases, 9 bases remained unmatched. Germline values: CDR1 SGHRS, CDR2 YFSETQ. This CDR3 has 13 amino acids. The chain's CDR3 is CASSLRQGPGYTF. The CDR3 DNA sequence: TGCGCCAGCAGTCTCCGACAGGGACCGGGCTACACCTTC.

The sample holds a few counts of this clone. CDR3 protein: CASSEPNSEQFF. The CDR3 coding sequence is TGTGCCAGCAGTGAACCGAACAGTGAGCAGTTCTTC. The rearrangement joins TRBV2 to TRBJ2-1; D is ambiguous. The CDR3 covers 12 residues. Trimming stripped 2 bases from V and 9 bases from J, with 8 bases between. Germline assignment: CDR1 SNHLY and CDR2 FYNNEI. The complete variable domain, with remaining parts taken from reference TRBV2 and TRBJ2-1, reads EPEVTQTPSHQVTQMGQEVILRCVPISNHLYFYWYRQILGQKVEFLVSFYNNEISEKSEIFDDQFSVERPDGSNFTLKIRSTKLEDSAMYFCASSEPNSEQFFGPGTRLTVL.

The rearrangement links TRBV27 to TRBJ1-5; no reliable D call. Germline V CDR1 and CDR2: MNHEY, SMNVEV (reference sequence). V was cut by 5 bases and J by 7 bases, with 9 bases left in between. The CDR3 totals 12 residues. CDR3 amino acids: CASSERGQPQHF. In DNA, the CDR3 is TGTGCCAGCAGTGAGAGAGGCCAGCCCCAGCATTTT.

This clone was found once. The rearrangement joins TRBV7-2 to TRBJ2-5; D assignment may be TRBD1 or TRBD2 (5 bases each). The CDR3 spans 12 residues. V shed 3 bases and J shed 5 bases, with 7 bases lying between them. Germline CDR1 is SGHTA and CDR2 is FQGNSA. The CDR3 nucleotides read TGTGCCAGCAGCTTGGGGACCGAGACCCAGTACTTC. The encoded protein is CASSLGTETQYF.

CDR3: CASSILTGSNTEAFF. The CDR3 DNA follows: TGTGCCAGTAGTATCCTGACAGGGAGCAACACTGAAGCTTTCTTT. This chain connects TRBV19 to TRBJ1-1; 7 bases are a match to TRBD1. Trimming took 3 bases from V and 2 from J; bases not matched to a gene: 6. CDR1 is LNHDA and CDR2 is SQIVND in the germline V gene (reference sequence). CDR3 size: 15 residues. Drawing the rest from reference TRBV19 and TRBJ1-1, the complete variable domain is DGGITQSPKYLFRKEGQNVTLSCEQNLNHDAMYWYRQDPGQGLRLIYYSQIVNDFQKGDIAEGYSVSREKKESFPLTVTSAQKNPTAFYLCASSILTGSNTEAFFGQGTRLTVV.